This TCR beta chain emerged from a study of shared clonotypes between healthy human individuals. General observations from the study: Generation probabilities of non-shared clonotypes were lower (relative to those shared by all four donors).

V lost 0 bases and J lost 0; bases outside the gene matches: 5. Germline lookup yields CDR1 SGHDN and CDR2 FVKESK. CDR3 size: 17 residues. Data came from immunoSEQ multiplex PCR; TCRdb stores just in-frame clones and leaves some out. The sample consists of some 2.4 million clones, approximately 94% of them appearing once. A note on this clone: Its target is unknown.

This chain uses TRBV14 with TRBJ2-3; 8 bases are a match to TRBD1. Sequenced input: naive CD4+ T cells from PBMCs. The subset here: CD45RA+ positively selected. The source is a man younger than 35 in good health. Some clones in this sample may be carry-over from other donors' samples. This CDR3 reads CASSQDWGQESTDTQYF. In DNA, the CDR3 is TGTGCCAGCAGCCAAGATTGGGGACAGGAGAGCACAGATACGCAGTATTTT.